This T cell receptor beta chain is drawn from a study of blood T cell repertoires in COVID-19. Study-wide context: Sites across the United States, Italy and Spain contributed samples from acute and convalescent COVID-19.

In the original analysis: Cell counts per sample came from amplifying reference gene primers. Assay: immunoSEQ multiplex PCR; the TCRdb copy retains only in-frame clones and omits some. That table furnishes V, J and clone size, whereas the DNA furnished D and trimming. The table shows about 300,000 clones, with 70% to 90% occurring only once. J was trimmed by 9 bases and V by 4 bases; bases with no gene match: 11. The CDR3 loop spans 16 amino acids. In germline, CDR1 is SNHLY, CDR2 FYNNEI. This sequence originates from a woman between 25 and 40 years old who had recovered from COVID-19. The chain links TRBV2 to TRBJ2-1; TRBD2 aligns across 11 bases. Sequences were obtained from peripheral blood. Here the CDR3 DNA reads TGTGCCAGCAGTGTGGAACTAGCGGGGGTGAGGGGTGAGCAGTTCTTC. Amino acids: CASSVELAGVRGEQFF.